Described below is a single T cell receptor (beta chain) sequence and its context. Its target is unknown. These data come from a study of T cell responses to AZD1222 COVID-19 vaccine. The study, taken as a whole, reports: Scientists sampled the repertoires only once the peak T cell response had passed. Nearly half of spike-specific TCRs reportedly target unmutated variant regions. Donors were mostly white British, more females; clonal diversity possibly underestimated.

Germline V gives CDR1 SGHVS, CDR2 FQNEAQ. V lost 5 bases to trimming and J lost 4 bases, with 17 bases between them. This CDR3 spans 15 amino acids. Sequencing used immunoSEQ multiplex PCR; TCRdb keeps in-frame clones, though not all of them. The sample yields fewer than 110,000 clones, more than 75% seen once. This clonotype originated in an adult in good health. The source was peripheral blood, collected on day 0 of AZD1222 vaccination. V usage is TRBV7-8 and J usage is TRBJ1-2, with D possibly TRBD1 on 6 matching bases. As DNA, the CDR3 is TGTGCCAGCAGCCATTCAGGGGCTAATCGCTATGGCTACACCTTC. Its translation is CASSHSGANRYGYTF.